The T cell receptor (beta chain) described here comes from a study of blood T cells in healthy people across ages. It was with a sample-barcoded 5' primer and a J-beta primer mix that a second PCR of roughly 7 to 11 cycles was run. In TCRdb, the 5' RACE reads were re-called with MiXCR into one record per CDR3 protein. The table includes 950,000 to 1,200,000 distinct CDR3 sequences, around two fifths detected once. This clonotype was detected many times. What it recognizes is unknown. Study-wide results and caveats: Investigators viewed diversity estimates from one million T cells as underestimates, the study reported.

Sequenced: blood. This clonotype was sampled from a man aged 18 to 29 in good health.

Here the CDR3 DNA reads TGTGCCAGCAGTACGCGGGGCCCGCCTCCGTATTTT. It encodes CASSTRGPPPYF. The gene calls are TRBV12-3 or TRBV12-4 and TRBJ2-3; maybe TRBD2 (6 bases). The CDR3 has 12 residues. V lost 5 bases and J 14 bases, leaving 17 bases between the germline ends.